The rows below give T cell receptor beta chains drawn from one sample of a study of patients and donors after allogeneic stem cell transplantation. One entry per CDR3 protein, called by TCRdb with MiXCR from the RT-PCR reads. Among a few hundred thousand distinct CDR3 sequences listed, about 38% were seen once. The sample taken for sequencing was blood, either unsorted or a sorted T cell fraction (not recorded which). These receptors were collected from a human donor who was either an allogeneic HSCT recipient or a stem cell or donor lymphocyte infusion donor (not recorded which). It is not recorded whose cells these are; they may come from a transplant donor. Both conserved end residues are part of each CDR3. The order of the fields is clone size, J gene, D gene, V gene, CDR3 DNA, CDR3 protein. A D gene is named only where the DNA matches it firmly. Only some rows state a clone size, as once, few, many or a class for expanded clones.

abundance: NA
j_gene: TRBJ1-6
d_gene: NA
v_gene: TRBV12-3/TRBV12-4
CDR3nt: TGTGCCAGCAGTTTCCTATCAGAATATTCACCCTTCCACTTT
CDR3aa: CASSFLSEYSPFHF

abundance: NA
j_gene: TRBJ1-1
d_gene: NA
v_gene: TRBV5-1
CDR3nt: TGCGCCAGCAGCCCGGACGGGGGAGTTAGTAACACTGAAGCTTTCTTT
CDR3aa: CASSPDGGVSNTEAFF

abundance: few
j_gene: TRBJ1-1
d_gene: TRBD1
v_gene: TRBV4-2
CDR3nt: TGTGCCAGCAGCCAAGAGGGACAGTTAAGGGAAGCTTTCTTT
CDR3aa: CASSQEGQLREAFF

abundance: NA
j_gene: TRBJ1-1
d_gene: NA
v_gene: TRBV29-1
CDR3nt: TGCAGCGTTGTCAGTCAGGGCGGCACTGAAGCTTTCTTT
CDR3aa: CSVVSQGGTEAFF

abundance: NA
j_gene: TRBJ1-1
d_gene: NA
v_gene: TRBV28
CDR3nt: TGTGCCAGCAGGCGCGAAGGCTTAATGGAAGCTTTCTTT
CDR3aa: CASRREGLMEAFF

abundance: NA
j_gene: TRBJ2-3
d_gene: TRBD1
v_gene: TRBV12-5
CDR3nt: TGTGCTAGTGGTTACGACAGGGGATGGGGCACAGATACGCAGTATTTT
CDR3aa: CASGYDRGWGTDTQYF

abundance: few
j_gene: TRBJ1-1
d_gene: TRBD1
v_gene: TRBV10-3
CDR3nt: TGTGCCATCAGTGAAAGGGACAGGGACACTGAAGCTTTCTTT
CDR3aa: CAISERDRDTEAFF

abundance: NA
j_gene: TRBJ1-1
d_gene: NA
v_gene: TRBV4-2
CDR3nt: TGTGCCAGCAGCCAAGAAACCGGGGGCGCGGGTCCTTTCTTT
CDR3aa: CASSQETGGAGPFF

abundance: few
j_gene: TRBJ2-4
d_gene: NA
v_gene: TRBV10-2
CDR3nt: TGCGCCAGCAGTCTCTACTCAGGGTTGGCCAAAAACATTCAGTACTTC
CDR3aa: CASSLYSGLAKNIQYF

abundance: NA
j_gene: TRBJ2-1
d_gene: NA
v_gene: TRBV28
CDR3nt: TGTGCCAGCAGTTTATTGGACCCCTCCTACAATGAGCAGTTCTTC
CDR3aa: CASSLLDPSYNEQFF

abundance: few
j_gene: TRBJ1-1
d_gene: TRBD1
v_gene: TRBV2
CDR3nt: TGTGCCAGCAGTGAGGTATCGGGACAGGGGGTGCATGAAGCTTTCTTT
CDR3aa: CASSEVSGQGVHEAFF

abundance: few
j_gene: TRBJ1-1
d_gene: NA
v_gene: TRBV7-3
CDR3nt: TGTGCCAGCAGCAGGGAAATGAACACTGAAGCTTTCTTT
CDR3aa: CASSREMNTEAFF

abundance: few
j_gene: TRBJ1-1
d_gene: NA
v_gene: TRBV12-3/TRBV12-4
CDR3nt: TGTGCCAGCAGTTGGGAGTTCAGGGGGAACACTGAAGCTTTCTTT
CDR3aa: CASSWEFRGNTEAFF

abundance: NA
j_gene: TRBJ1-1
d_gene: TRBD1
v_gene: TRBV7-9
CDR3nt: TGTGCCAGCAGCTTTGGGACAGTGGCTGAAGCTTTCTTT
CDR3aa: CASSFGTVAEAFF

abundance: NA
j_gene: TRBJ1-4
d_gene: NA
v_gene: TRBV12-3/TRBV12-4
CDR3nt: TGTGCCAGCAGCAACAGGCCCCAGCATGAAAAACTGTTTTTT
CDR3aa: CASSNRPQHEKLFF

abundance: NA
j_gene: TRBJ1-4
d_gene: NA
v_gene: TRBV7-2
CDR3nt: TGTGCCAGCAGCCAGAACGTGGTTAATGAAAAACTGTTTTTT
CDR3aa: CASSQNVVNEKLFF

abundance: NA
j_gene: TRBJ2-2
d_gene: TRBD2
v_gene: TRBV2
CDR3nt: TGTGCCAGCAGTGAAGATCGCGGGGGGCTTACCGGGGAGCTGTTTTTT
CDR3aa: CASSEDRGGLTGELFF

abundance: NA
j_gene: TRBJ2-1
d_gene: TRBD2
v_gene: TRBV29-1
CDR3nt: TGCAGCGTTGATTTGTGGACTAGCGGGACCTACAATGAGCAGTTCTTC
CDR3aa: CSVDLWTSGTYNEQFF

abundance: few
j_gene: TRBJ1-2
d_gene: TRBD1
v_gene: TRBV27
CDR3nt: TGTGCCAGCAGTCCAGTGGGACAGGGGGATGGCTACACCTTC
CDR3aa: CASSPVGQGDGYTF

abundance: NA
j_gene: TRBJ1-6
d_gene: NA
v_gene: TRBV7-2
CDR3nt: TGTGCCAGCAGCCCCCCGGGGGTCCCCTACTCCTATAATTCACCCCTCCACTTT
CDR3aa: CASSPPGVPYSYNSPLHF

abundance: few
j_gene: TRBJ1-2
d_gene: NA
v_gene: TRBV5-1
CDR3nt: TGCGCCAGCAGCTTGGACCAGAACTATGGCTACACCTTC
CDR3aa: CASSLDQNYGYTF

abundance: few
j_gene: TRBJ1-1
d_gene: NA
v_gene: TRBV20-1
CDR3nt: TGCAGTGCCGCCTTCCCTCGGAGGGATCGCACTGAAGCTTTCTTT
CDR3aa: CSAAFPRRDRTEAFF

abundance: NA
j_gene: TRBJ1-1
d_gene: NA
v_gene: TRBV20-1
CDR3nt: TGCAGTGCTAGAGATGCGATAATGAACACTGAAGCTTTCTTT
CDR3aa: CSARDAIMNTEAFF

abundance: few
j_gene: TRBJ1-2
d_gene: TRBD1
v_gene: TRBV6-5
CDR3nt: TGTGCCAGCAGTTCGACAGGGAGGAGAGGCTACACCTTC
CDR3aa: CASSSTGRRGYTF

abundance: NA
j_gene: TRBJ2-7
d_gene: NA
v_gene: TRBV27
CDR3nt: TGTGCCAGCAGGATCAGGGGAGGGTCCTTTTACGAGCAGTACTTC
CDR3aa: CASRIRGGSFYEQYF

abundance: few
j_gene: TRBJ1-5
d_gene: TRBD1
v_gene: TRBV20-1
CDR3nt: TGCAGTGCTACGGGACAGCCTAGTCAGCCCCAGCATTTT
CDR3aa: CSATGQPSQPQHF

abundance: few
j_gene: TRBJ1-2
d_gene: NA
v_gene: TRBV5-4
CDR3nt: TGTGCCAGCAGCGGGACGGAAACTAACTATGGCTACACCTTC
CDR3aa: CASSGTETNYGYTF

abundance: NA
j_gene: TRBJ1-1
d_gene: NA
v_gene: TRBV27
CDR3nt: TGTGCCAGCAGTGAAAGGGGCCACACTGAAGCTTTCTTT
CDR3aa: CASSERGHTEAFF

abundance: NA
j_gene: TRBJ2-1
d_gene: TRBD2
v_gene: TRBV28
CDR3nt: TGTGCCAGCAGTCGTCCGGGACTATCGGACAATGAGCAGTTCTTC
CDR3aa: CASSRPGLSDNEQFF

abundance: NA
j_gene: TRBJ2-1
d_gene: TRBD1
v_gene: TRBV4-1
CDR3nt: TGCGCCAGCAGCGACTACGGCAGGGGGCGCAGAAATGAGCAGTTCTTC
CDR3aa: CASSDYGRGRRNEQFF

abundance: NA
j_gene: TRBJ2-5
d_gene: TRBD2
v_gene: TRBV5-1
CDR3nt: TGCGCCAGCAGCGTAGCGGGGGGGCAAGAGACCCAGTACTTC
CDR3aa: CASSVAGGQETQYF

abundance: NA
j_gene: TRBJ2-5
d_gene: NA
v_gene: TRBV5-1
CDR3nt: TGCGCCAGCAGCTTGTTGGATGAGACCCAGTACTTC
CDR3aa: CASSLLDETQYF